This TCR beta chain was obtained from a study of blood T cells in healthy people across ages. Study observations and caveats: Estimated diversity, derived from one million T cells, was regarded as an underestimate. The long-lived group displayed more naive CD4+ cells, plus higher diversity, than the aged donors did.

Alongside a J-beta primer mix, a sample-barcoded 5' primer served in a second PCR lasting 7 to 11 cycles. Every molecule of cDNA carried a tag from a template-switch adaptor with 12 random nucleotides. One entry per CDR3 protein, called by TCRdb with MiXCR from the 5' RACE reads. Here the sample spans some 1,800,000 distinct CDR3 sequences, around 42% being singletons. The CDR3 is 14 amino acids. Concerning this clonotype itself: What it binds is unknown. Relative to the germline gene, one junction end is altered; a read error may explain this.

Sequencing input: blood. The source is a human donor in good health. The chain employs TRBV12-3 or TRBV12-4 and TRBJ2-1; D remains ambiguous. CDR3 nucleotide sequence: TGTGCCAGCAGCAGTGCCAGCTCCTACAATGAGCTGTTCTTC. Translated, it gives CASSSASSYNELFF.